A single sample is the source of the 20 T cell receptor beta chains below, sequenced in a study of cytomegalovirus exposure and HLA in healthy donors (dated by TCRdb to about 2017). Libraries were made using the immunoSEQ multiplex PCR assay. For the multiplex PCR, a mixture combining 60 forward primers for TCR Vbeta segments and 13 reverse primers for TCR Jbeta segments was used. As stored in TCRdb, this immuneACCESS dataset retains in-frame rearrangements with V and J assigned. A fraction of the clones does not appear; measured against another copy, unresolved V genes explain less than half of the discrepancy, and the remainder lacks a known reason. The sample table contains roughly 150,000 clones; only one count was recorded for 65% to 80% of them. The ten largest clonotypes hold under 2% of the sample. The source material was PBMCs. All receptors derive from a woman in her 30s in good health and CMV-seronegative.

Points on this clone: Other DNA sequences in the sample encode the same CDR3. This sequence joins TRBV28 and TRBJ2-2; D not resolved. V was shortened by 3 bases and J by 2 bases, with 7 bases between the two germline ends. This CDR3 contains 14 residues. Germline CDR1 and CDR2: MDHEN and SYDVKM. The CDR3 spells CASSLQRNTGELFF. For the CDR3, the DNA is TGTGCCAGCAGTTTGCAGCGTAACACCGGGGAGCTGTTTTTT.

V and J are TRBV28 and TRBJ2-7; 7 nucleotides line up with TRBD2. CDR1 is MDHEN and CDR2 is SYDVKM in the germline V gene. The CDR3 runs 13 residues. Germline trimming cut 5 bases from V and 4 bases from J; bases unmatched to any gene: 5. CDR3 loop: CASSNIGGYEQYV. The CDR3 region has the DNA TGTGCCAGCAGTAACATCGGGGGGTACGAGCAGTACGTC.

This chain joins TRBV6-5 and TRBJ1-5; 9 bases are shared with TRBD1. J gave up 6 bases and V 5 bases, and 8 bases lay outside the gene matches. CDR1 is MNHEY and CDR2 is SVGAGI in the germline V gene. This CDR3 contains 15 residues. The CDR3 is CASSLRQGEFQPQHF. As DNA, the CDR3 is TGTGCCAGCAGTCTGCGACAGGGGGAGTTTCAGCCCCAGCATTTT.

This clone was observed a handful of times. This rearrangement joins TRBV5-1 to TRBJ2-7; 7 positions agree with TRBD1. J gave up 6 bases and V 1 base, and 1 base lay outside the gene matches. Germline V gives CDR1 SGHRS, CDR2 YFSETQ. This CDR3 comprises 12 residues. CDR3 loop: CASSLTGVEQYF. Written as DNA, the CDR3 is TGCGCCAGCAGCTTGACAGGGGTCGAGCAGTACTTC. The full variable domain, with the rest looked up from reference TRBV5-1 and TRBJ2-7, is KAGVTQTPRYLIKTRGQQVTLSCSPISGHRSVSWYQQTPGQGLQFLFEYFSETQRNKGNFPGRFSGRQFSNSRSEMNVSTLELGDSALYLCASSLTGVEQYFGPGTRLTVT.

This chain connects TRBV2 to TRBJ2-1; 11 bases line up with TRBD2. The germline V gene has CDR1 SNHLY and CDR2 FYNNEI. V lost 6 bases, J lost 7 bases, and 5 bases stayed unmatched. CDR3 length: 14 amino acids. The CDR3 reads CASRELAGVNEQFF. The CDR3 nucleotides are TGTGCCAGCAGAGAACTAGCGGGGGTTAATGAGCAGTTCTTC.

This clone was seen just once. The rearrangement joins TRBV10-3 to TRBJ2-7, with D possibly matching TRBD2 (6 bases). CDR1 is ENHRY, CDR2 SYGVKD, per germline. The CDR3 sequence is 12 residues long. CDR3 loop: CHTGDPNGEQYF. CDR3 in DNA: TGTCACACGGGGGACCCGAATGGTGAGCAGTACTTC.

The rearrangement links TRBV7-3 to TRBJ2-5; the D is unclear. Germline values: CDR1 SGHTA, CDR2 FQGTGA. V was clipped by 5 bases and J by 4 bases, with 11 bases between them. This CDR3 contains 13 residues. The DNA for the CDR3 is TGTGCCAGCAGCAACAACCGCGGAGAGACCCAGTACTTC. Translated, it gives CASSNNRGETQYF.

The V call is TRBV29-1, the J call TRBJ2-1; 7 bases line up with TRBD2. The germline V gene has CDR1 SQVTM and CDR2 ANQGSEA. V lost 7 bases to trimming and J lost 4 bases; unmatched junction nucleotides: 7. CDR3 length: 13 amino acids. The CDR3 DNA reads TGCAGCGGAGCCCCGGGGGGATACAATGAGCAGTTCTTC. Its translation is CSGAPGGYNEQFF.

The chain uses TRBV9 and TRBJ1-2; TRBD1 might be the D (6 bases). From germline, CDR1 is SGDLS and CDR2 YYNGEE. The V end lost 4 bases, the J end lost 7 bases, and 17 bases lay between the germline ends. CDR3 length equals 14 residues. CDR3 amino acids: CASSPQTGRSGYTF. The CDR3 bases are TGTGCCAGCAGCCCGCAGACAGGTAGGAGTGGCTACACCTTC.

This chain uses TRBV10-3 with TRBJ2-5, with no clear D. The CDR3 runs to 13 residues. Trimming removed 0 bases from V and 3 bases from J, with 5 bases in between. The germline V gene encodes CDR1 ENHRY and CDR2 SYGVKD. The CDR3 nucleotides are TGTGCCATCAGTGAGTCCCTAGAAGAGACCCAGTACTTC. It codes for CAISESLEETQYF.

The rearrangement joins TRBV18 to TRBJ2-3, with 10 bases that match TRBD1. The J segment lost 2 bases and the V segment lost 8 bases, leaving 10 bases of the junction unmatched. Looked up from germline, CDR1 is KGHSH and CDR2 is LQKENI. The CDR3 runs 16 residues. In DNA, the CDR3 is TGTGCCAGCACGCCGAGCAGACAGGGGGCCACAGATACGCAGTATTTT. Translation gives CASTPSRQGATDTQYF.

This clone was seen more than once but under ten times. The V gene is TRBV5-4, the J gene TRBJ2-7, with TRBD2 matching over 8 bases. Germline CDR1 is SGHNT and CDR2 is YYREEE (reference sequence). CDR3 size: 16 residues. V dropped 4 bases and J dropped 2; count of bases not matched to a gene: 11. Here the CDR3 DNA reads TGTGCCAGCAGCCTAGGGTTAGCGGGAACTACCTACGAGCAGTACTTC. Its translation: CASSLGLAGTTYEQYF.

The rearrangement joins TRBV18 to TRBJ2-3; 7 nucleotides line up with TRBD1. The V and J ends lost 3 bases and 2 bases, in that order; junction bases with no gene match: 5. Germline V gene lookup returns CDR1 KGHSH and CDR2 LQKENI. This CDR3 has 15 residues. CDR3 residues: CASSPPGQATDTQYF. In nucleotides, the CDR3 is TGTGCCAGCTCACCTCCCGGACAGGCCACAGATACGCAGTATTTT.

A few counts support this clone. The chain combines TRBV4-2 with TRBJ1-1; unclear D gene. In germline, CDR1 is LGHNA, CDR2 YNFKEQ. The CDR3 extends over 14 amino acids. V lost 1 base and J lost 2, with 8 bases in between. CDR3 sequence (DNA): TGTGCCAGCAGCCAAGTGGCAAGTAACACTGAAGCTTTCTTT. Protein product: CASSQVASNTEAFF.

The chain's CDR3 is CASSEAPLCGYTF. CDR3 nucleotide sequence: TGTGCCAGCAGTGAAGCGCCACTCTGTGGCTACACCTTC. The chain combines TRBV6-1 with TRBJ1-2; D remains unclear. V shed 0 bases and J shed 7 bases, with 9 bases lying between them. The length of the CDR3 is 13 residues. Germline CDR1 and CDR2: MNHNS and SASEGT.

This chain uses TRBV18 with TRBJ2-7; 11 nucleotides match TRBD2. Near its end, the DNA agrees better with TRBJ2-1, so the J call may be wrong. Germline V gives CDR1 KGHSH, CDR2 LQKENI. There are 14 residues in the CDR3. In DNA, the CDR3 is TGTGCCAGCTCACCGGGACTAGCGGAAAATGAGCAGTTCTTC. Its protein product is CASSPGLAENEQFF.

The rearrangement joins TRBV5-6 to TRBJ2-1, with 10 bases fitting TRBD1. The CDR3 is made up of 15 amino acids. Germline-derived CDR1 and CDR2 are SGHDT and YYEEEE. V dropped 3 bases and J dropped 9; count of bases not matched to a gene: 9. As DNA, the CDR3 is TGTGCCAGCAGCTGGAGGGACAGGGGTGCTGGTGAGCAGTTCTTC. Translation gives CASSWRDRGAGEQFF.

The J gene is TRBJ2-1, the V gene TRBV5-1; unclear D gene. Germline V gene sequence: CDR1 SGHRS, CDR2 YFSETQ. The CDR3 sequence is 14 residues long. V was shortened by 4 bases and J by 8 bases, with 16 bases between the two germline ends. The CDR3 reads CASSLSTLGDEQFF. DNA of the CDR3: TGCGCCAGCAGCCTTTCCACACTGGGCGATGAGCAGTTCTTC.

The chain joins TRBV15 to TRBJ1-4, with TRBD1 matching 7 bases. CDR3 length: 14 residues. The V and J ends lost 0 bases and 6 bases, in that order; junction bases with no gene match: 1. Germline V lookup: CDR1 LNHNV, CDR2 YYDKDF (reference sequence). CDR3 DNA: TGTGCCACCAGCAGAGAAGGACAGGATGAAAAACTGTTTTTT. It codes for CATSREGQDEKLFF.

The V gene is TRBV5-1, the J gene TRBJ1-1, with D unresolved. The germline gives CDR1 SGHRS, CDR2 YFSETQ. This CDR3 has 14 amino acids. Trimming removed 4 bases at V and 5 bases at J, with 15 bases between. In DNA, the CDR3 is TGCGCCAGCAGCCCGGCGGGCCCGAGGACTGAAGCTTTCTTT. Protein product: CASSPAGPRTEAFF.